These 13 T cell receptor beta chains came from one sample sequenced in a study of T cells in Graves' hyperthyroidism and ophthalmopathy. TCR beta CDR3 regions were amplified from RNA. Researchers ran a first-round RT-PCR on the TCR CDR3 using the HTBI primer set. In TCRdb, the multiplex PCR reads were re-called with MiXCR into one record per CDR3 protein. The table has approximately 560,000 distinct CDR3 sequences, under 60% seen once. The sequencing sample was made of peripheral blood or thyroid tissue (not recorded which). Receptors originate from a woman aged 18-29 years with Graves' hyperthyroidism.

In this sample, this clonotype turned up many times. The chain has TRBV7-9 and TRBJ1-2, with D unclear. V lost 3 bases and J 5 bases, leaving 10 bases between the germline ends. The CDR3 extends over 13 amino acids. The germline CDR1 and CDR2 sequences are SEHNR and FQNEAQ (reference sequence). In nucleotides, the CDR3 is TGTGCCAGCAGCTTTAAAGGTCCTTATGGCTACACCTTC. Encoded protein: CASSFKGPYGYTF.

This clonotype was counted a few times. This chain joins TRBV12-3 or TRBV12-4 and TRBJ2-5; 8 nucleotides agree with TRBD2. After removal of 8 bases from V and 7 bases from J, the junction contained 15 bases not matched to a gene. CDR3 length: 15 residues. Here the CDR3 reads CASGPDYSGTGTQYF. In DNA form, the CDR3 reads TGTGCCAGCGGCCCGGACTATAGCGGGACGGGGACCCAGTACTTC.

Only a few counts were recorded for this clonotype. The V and J genes are TRBV5-6 and TRBJ2-7; 7 bases agree with TRBD2. The CDR3 runs 14 residues. V was pared by 3 bases and J by 1 base, with 4 bases of the junction left unmatched. The V gene's germline CDR1 is SGHDT and CDR2 YYEEEE. The CDR3 is CASSSTSRSYEQYF. The DNA of the CDR3 is TGTGCCAGCAGCTCGACTAGCCGGTCCTACGAGCAGTACTTC.

The chain couples TRBV24-1 to TRBJ1-2, with 8 bases matching TRBD1. This CDR3 has 12 amino acids. Germline V gene data show CDR1 as KGHDR and CDR2 as SFDVKD. DNA of the CDR3: TGTGCTGCACATCAGGGGGCGCGCGGCTACACCTTC. Residues: CAAHQGARGYTF.

This clonotype was seen ten or more times. This chain joins TRBV29-1 and TRBJ1-1; D not certain. Germline-derived CDR1 and CDR2 are SQVTM and ANQGSEA. V lost 4 bases and J 5 bases, leaving 5 bases between the germline ends. This CDR3 comprises 10 residues. Here the CDR3 DNA reads TGCAGCGTTGTTAGGACTGAAGCTTTCTTT. Translating gives CSVVRTEAFF.

The table lists this clonotype with many counts. This sequence joins TRBV2 and TRBJ1-5; the D is unclear. The CDR3 consists of 15 residues. The germline gives CDR1 SNHLY, CDR2 FYNNEI. The ends were cut back, 3 bases at V and 2 bases at J, with 11 bases in the middle. In DNA form, the CDR3 reads TGTGCCAGCAGTGATCTGGGAAGGGGCAATCAGCCCCAGCATTTT. Translating it yields CASSDLGRGNQPQHF.

This clonotype turned up a few times. The rearrangement joins TRBV14 to TRBJ2-7, with D tentatively TRBD2 (5 bases). The ends were cut back, 3 bases at V and 0 bases at J, with 9 bases in the middle. Germline V gene sequence: CDR1 SGHDN, CDR2 FVKESK. This CDR3 comprises 14 residues. CDR3 in DNA: TGTGCCAGCAGCCAGGGAGACATCTCCTACGAGCAGTACTTC. Translation: CASSQGDISYEQYF.

The CDR3 bases are TGTGCCAGCAAACCGAGGGGGGGACATGGCTACACCTTC. Its translation is CASKPRGGHGYTF. This rearrangement joins TRBV24-1 to TRBJ1-2, with D maybe TRBD1 (6 bases). V lost 11 bases, J lost 6 bases, and 18 bases lay in between. This CDR3 region has 13 residues. Germline V gene lookup returns CDR1 KGHDR and CDR2 SFDVKD.

This sequence joins TRBV20-1 and TRBJ2-7; 8 bases line up with TRBD1. Germline V CDR1 and CDR2: DFQATT, SNEGSKA (reference sequence). This CDR3 region has 13 residues. J lost 3 bases, V lost 4 bases, and 5 bases had no gene match. Written as DNA, the CDR3 is TGCAGTGCTATTACCGGGACAGGCTACGAGCAGTACTTC. It specifies CSAITGTGYEQYF.

This clonotype was recorded a few times. V usage is TRBV14 and J usage is TRBJ2-7; TRBD1 matches at 8 bases. The CDR3 sequence is 15 residues long. V dropped 5 bases and J dropped 3; count of bases not matched to a gene: 9. Per germline, CDR1 SGHDN and CDR2 FVKESK. The CDR3 loop reads CASSLFAGGHYEQYF. CDR3 bases: TGTGCCAGCAGCTTATTCGCAGGGGGCCACTACGAGCAGTACTTC.

The genes are TRBV2 and TRBJ1-2; D is unclear. The CDR3 contains 13 residues. Germline-derived CDR1 and CDR2 are SNHLY and FYNNEI. With 5 bases removed from V and 5 bases from J, the gap between germline ends came to 12 bases. CDR3 loop: CASSLGQKYGYTF. The CDR3 DNA follows: TGTGCCAGCAGTTTAGGGCAAAAGTATGGCTACACCTTC.

This clonotype was seen many times. The chain carries TRBV10-3 and TRBJ1-6; 9 nucleotides agree with TRBD1. V gave up 6 bases and J gave up 10 bases; unmatched junction bases: 4. CDR1 and CDR2 (germline): ENHRY, SYGVKD. The CDR3 sequence is 13 residues long. The CDR3 reads CAIRDTGGSPLHF. Here the CDR3 DNA reads TGTGCCATCAGGGACACAGGGGGCTCACCCCTCCACTTT.

CDR3 DNA sequence: TGTGCCAGCAGCTTGGCAGAGAGCTCCTATAATTCACCCCTCCACTTT. Protein sequence: CASSLAESSYNSPLHF. This sequence joins TRBV5-5 and TRBJ1-6; unclear D gene. This CDR3 contains 16 residues. Per germline, CDR1 SGHKS and CDR2 YYEKEE (reference sequence). V lost 0 bases and J lost 0, with 7 bases in between.